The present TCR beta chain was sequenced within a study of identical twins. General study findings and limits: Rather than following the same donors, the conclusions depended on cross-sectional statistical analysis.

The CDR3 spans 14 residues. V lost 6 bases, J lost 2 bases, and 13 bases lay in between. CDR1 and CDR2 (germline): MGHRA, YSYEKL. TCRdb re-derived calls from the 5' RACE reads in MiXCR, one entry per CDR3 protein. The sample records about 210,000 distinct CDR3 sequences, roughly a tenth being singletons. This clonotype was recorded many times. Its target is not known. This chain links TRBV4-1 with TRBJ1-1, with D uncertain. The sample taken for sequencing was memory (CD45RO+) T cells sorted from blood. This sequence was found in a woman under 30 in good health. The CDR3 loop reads CASRAAFRNTEAFF. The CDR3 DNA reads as TGCGCCAGCAGGGCGGCCTTCCGAAACACTGAAGCTTTCTTT.